Listed here are 17 T cell receptor beta chains from one sample, sequenced in a study of CD4+ T cells in melanoma (dated by TCRdb to the early 2020s). The library was produced with the immunoSEQ multiplex PCR assay. TCRdb carries this immuneACCESS record with in-frame sequences only. Its versions omit some clonotypes, under half of them owing to an unresolved V gene in the studies checked, with the rest unexplained. The sample records some 13,000 clones, 60% to 85% of which are singletons. Together, the top ten hold about 15% of the sample. Input material: cells from a culture (not recorded whether cultured in vitro). The receptors come from a human donor with melanoma.

The V and J genes are TRBV5-1 and TRBJ2-2; possible D gene TRBD2, 6 bases. The CDR3 is 17 amino acids. V lost 0 bases to trimming and J lost 6 bases, with 18 bases between them. Per germline, CDR1 SGHRS and CDR2 YFSETQ. The CDR3 region has the DNA TGCGCCAGCAGCTTGGGGGAGGTCCGGGGAAGATCCGGGGAGCTGTTTTTT. Its protein product is CASSLGEVRGRSGELFF.

The CDR3 here is CASSPQDRVANYGYTF. CDR3 bases: TGTGCCAGCAGCCCCCAGGACAGGGTAGCTAACTATGGCTACACCTTC. This chain links TRBV14 with TRBJ1-2; 8 nucleotides agree with TRBD1. The germline V gene has CDR1 SGHDN and CDR2 FVKESK. J lost 0 bases, V lost 4 bases, and 7 bases had no gene match. CDR3 size: 16 residues.

The chain couples TRBV2 to TRBJ2-7, with D unresolved. V gave up 8 bases and J gave up 2 bases, with 13 bases separating them. Germline lookup yields CDR1 SNHLY and CDR2 FYNNEI. The CDR3 totals 13 residues. As DNA, the CDR3 is TGTGCCAGCGTCACCCCGCTGACCTACGAGCAGTACTTC. Translation gives CASVTPLTYEQYF.

The chain links TRBV5-1 to TRBJ2-2; TRBD2 matches at 8 bases. The CDR3 has 14 amino acids. After removal of 6 bases from V and 4 bases from J, the junction contained 5 bases not matched to a gene. CDR1 and CDR2 from the germline V gene are SGHRS and YFSETQ. CDR3 sequence reads: CASNRAGATGELFF. DNA of the CDR3: TGCGCCAGCAACCGAGCGGGGGCCACCGGGGAGCTGTTTTTT.

The rearrangement uses TRBV5-4 and TRBJ2-5; perhaps TRBD2 as D (6 bases). Trimming left V 7 bases short and J 4 bases short, with 17 bases between. Germline V gene data show CDR1 as SGHNT and CDR2 as YYREEE (reference sequence). CDR3 length: 14 residues. The CDR3 loop reads CASCRDSLVETQYF. The CDR3 bases are TGTGCCAGCTGCCGGGACTCTCTAGTAGAGACCCAGTACTTC.

The CDR3, as DNA: TGCAGCGTTCTTAATCGGGGATCCACAGATACGCAGTATTTT. Translation: CSVLNRGSTDTQYF. The chain links TRBV29-1 to TRBJ2-3, with D perhaps matching TRBD2 (5 bases). From germline, CDR1 is SQVTM and CDR2 ANQGSEA. The CDR3 totals 14 residues. V lost 5 bases and J 2 bases, leaving 14 bases between the germline ends.

The chain combines TRBV25-1 with TRBJ2-6; D remains ambiguous. Germline CDR1 is MGHDK and CDR2 is SYGVNS. Trimming pared 6 bases from V and 3 bases from J, leaving 6 bases between. The CDR3 has 13 amino acids. Here the CDR3 DNA reads TGTGCCAGCAGCAGGAGTGGGGCCAACGTCCTGACTTTC. It specifies CASSRSGANVLTF.

This chain uses TRBV30 with TRBJ1-1; possibly TRBD1 for D (5 bases). The germline gives CDR1 GTSNPN, CDR2 SVGIG (reference sequence). The CDR3 totals 14 residues. The germline V and J ends were trimmed by 1 base and 0 bases, with 9 bases remaining between them. The CDR3: CAWSEGMMNTEAFF. In DNA form, the CDR3 reads TGTGCCTGGAGTGAGGGGATGATGAACACTGAAGCTTTCTTT.

The CDR3 protein is CAISAGSNEKLFF. The CDR3, as DNA: TGTGCCATCAGTGCAGGCTCTAATGAAAAACTGTTTTTT. The chain employs TRBV10-3 and TRBJ1-4; unclear D gene. The V gene lost 4 bases and the J gene lost 3 bases, with 6 bases spanning the gap. This CDR3 is 13 amino acids long. Germline lookup yields CDR1 ENHRY and CDR2 SYGVKD.

This rearrangement joins TRBV6-6 to TRBJ2-7; D possibly uses TRBD1 or TRBD2 (6 bases each). This CDR3 is 15 amino acids long. The V gene's germline CDR1 is MNHNY and CDR2 SVGAGI (reference sequence). The V gene lost 2 bases and the J gene lost 3 bases, with 14 bases spanning the gap. CDR3 sequence (DNA): TGTGCCAGCAGTTACGGCGGAGGGGGATTCTACGAGCAGTACTTC. Protein: CASSYGGGGFYEQYF.

This clone was observed a handful of times. The rearrangement joins TRBV7-2 to TRBJ1-2, with D unresolved. Trimming shortened V by 1 base and J by 5 bases, and 5 bases separated the two germline ends. In germline, CDR1 is SGHTA, CDR2 FQGNSA. This CDR3 contains 12 residues. CDR3 DNA sequence: TGTGCCAGCAGCTTAGAAGGGTATGGCTACACCTTC. Its translation is CASSLEGYGYTF. The full variable domain, its missing parts supplied by reference TRBV7-2 and TRBJ1-2, is GAGVSQSPSNKVTEKGKDVELRCDPISGHTALYWYRQSLGQGLEFLIYFQGNSAPDKSGLPSDRFSAERTGGSVSTLTIQRTQQEDSAVYLCASSLEGYGYTFGSGTRLTVV.

The J gene is TRBJ2-5, the V gene TRBV14; TRBD1 matches 7 bases. The trim removed 3 bases at V and 2 bases at J, leaving 27 bases unmatched. The CDR3 loop spans 22 amino acids. Germline assignment: CDR1 SGHDN and CDR2 FVKESK. CDR3 sequence: CASSQDSLLLTGFEVTQETQYF. The CDR3, as DNA: TGTGCCAGCAGCCAGGATTCGCTCTTATTGACAGGGTTCGAGGTGACACAAGAGACCCAGTACTTC.

This CDR3 reads CASSRGGTGGPPLHF. DNA for the CDR3: TGTGCCAGCAGTCGGGGGGGGACAGGGGGCCCACCCCTCCACTTT. The chain joins TRBV6-5 to TRBJ1-6; TRBD1 matches at 12 bases. V lost 5 bases, J lost 11 bases, and 7 bases stayed unmatched. This CDR3 has 15 amino acids. The germline gives CDR1 MNHEY, CDR2 SVGAGI.

Concerning this clone itself: At one boundary the junction diverges from the germline segment, which might be a read error. This chain uses TRBV7-7 with TRBJ2-2, with D unresolved. Germline-derived CDR1 and CDR2 are SSHAT and FNYEAQ (reference sequence). CDR3 length: 14 residues. Written as DNA, the CDR3 is TGTGCTAGCAGTCCTGACTGGGCGACCGGGGAGCTGTTTTTT. Protein sequence: CASSPDWATGELFF.

The J gene is TRBJ1-1, the V gene TRBV9, with D unclear. Trimming removed 3 bases at V and 4 bases at J, with 16 bases between. Germline V gene lookup returns CDR1 SGDLS and CDR2 YYNGEE. The CDR3 spans 15 residues. CDR3 in amino acids: CASSGPPGLITEAFF. The CDR3 bases are TGTGCCAGCAGCGGCCCCCCAGGCTTGATCACTGAAGCTTTCTTT.

The rearrangement joins TRBV7-2 to TRBJ1-6; D not certain. The CDR3 has 13 amino acids. Trimming stripped 1 base from V and 7 bases from J, with 5 bases between. Looked up from germline, CDR1 is SGHTA and CDR2 is FQGNSA. CDR3 sequence reads: CASSLDRNSPLHF. The CDR3 DNA follows: TGTGCCAGCAGCTTAGACCGCAATTCACCCCTCCACTTT.

The chain uses TRBV27 and TRBJ2-1; 10 nucleotides align to TRBD2. The V gene end was trimmed by 5 bases and the J gene end by 3 bases; junction bases not matched to a gene: 13. This CDR3 is 18 amino acids long. Germline CDR1 and CDR2: MNHEY and SMNVEV (reference sequence). The CDR3 sequence is CASSPKDPGLANYNEQFF. The DNA for the CDR3 is TGTGCCAGCAGTCCCAAGGATCCGGGACTAGCGAACTACAATGAGCAGTTCTTC.